This T cell receptor (beta chain) comes out of a study of T cells in Graves' hyperthyroidism and ophthalmopathy. Germline CDR1 SGHDT, CDR2 YYEEEE. With V trimmed by 4 bases and J by 4 bases, 11 bases remained unmatched. The CDR3 contains 15 residues. This clonotype turned up a few times. Amplification yielded TCR beta CDR3 regions, with RNA transcripts as the source. Using the HTBI primer set, a first-round RT-PCR was run on the TCR CDR3. Via MiXCR, TCRdb re-called the multiplex PCR reads, giving one row per CDR3 protein. The data contain roughly 800,000 distinct CDR3 sequences, 35% to 40% of them singletons.

The sample consisted of blood. The sequence derives from a man aged 18 to 30 with Graves' hyperthyroidism. This chain links TRBV5-6 with TRBJ2-7, with 7 bases aligning to TRBD2. The CDR3 loop reads CASSPQRGPIYEQYF. CDR3 coding DNA: TGTGCCAGCAGCCCCCAGCGGGGACCGATTTACGAGCAGTACTTC.